This TCR beta chain was recorded in a study of T cell responses to AZD1222 COVID-19 vaccine. CDR1 is SGHAT, CDR2 FQNNGV, per germline. The length of the CDR3 is 19 residues. Trimming cost V 3 bases and J 7 bases; bases outside gene matches: 14. TCRdb's copy holds only in-frame clones and misses some; the assay was immunoSEQ multiplex PCR. Of approximately 150,000 clones in the sample, approximately 90% were seen once. The sequence came from an adult who received the AZD1222 COVID-19 vaccine. The chain joins TRBV11-2 to TRBJ2-1; 14 positions match TRBD2. This specimen was peripheral blood, taken 28 days after the second AZD1222 dose. CDR3 DNA: TGTGCCAGCAGCTTTAGGTCCCATGGGACTAGCGGGAGTAGGAATGAGCAGTTCTTC. This translates into CASSFRSHGTSGSRNEQFF.